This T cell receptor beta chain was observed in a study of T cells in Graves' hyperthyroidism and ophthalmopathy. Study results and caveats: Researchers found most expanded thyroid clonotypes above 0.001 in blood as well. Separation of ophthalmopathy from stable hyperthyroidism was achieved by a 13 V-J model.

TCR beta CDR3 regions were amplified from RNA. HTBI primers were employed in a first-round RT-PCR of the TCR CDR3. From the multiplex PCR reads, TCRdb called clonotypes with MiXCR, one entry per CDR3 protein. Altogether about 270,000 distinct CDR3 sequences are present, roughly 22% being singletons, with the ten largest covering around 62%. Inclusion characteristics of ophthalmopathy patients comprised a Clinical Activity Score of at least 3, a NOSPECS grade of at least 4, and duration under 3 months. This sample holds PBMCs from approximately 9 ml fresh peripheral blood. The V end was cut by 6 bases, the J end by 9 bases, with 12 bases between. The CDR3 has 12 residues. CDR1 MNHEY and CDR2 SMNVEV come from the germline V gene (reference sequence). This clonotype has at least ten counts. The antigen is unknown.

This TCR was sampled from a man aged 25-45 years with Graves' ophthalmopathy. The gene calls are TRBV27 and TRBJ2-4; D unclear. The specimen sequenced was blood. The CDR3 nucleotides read TGTGCCAGCAGGACAATACCGGGCATTCAGTACTTC. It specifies CASRTIPGIQYF.